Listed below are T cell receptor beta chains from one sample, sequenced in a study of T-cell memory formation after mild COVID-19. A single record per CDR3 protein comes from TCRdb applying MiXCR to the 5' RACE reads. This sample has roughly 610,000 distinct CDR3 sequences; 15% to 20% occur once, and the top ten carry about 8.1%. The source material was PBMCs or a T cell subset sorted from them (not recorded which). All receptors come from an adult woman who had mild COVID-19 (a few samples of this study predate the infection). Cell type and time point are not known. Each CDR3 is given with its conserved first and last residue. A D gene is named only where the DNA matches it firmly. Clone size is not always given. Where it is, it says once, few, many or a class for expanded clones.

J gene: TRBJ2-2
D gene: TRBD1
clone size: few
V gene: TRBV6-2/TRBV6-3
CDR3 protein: CASSYSRTGAFTGELFF
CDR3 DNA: TGTGCCAGCAGTTACTCCCGGACAGGGGCTTTCACCGGGGAGCTGTTTTTT

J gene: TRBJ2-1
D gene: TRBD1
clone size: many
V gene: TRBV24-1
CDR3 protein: CASSPGTGVRVSYNEQFF
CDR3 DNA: TGTGCCTCCTCTCCCGGGACAGGGGTCCGTGTTTCCTACAATGAGCAGTTCTTC

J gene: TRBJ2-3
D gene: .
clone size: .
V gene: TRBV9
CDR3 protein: CASSWQIGTDTQYF
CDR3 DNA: TGTGCCAGCAGCTGGCAGATCGGCACAGATACGCAGTATTTT

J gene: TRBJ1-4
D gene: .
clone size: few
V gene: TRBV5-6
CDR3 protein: CASSSGALSEKLFF
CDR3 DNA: TGTGCCAGCAGCTCGGGTGCTTTGAGTGAAAAACTGTTTTTT

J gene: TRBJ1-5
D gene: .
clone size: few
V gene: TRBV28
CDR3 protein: CASRKSGHSNQPQHF
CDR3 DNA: TGTGCCAGCAGAAAATCGGGTCATAGCAATCAGCCCCAGCATTTT

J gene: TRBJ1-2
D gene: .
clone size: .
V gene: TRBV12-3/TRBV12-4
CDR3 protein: CASSLQGKYGYTF
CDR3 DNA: TGTGCCAGCAGTCTCCAGGGTAAATATGGCTACACCTTC

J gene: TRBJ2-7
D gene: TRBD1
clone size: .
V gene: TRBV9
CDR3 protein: CASSTRPGQATYEQYF
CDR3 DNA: TGTGCCAGCAGCACCCGACCGGGACAGGCAACCTACGAGCAGTACTTC

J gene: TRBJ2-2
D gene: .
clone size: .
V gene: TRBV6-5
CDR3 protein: CASSYSSLGAGENTGELFF
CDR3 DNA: TGTGCCAGCAGTTACTCAAGCCTGGGGGCAGGGGAAAACACCGGGGAGCTGTTTTTT

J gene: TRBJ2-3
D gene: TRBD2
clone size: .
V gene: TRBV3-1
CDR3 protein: CASSLGTTPDTQYF
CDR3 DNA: TGTGCCAGCAGCCTCGGGACTACTCCAGATACGCAGTATTTT

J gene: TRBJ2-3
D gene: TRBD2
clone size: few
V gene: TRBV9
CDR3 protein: CASSLRGGISTDTQYF
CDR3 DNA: TGTGCCAGCAGCCTCCGGGGGGGGATCAGCACAGATACGCAGTATTTT

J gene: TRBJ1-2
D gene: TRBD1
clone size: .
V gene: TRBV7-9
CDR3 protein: CASSLGLISGTGGELNYGYTF
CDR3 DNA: TGTGCCAGCAGCTTAGGCCTAATCTCCGGGACAGGGGGCGAGTTGAACTATGGCTACACCTTC

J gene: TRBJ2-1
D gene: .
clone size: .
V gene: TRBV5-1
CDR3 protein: CASSALRKTYNEQFF
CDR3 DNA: TGCGCCAGCAGTGCCCTCCGAAAGACCTACAATGAGCAGTTCTTC

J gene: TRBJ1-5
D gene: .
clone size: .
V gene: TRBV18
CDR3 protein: CASSPSLDQPQHF
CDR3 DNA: TGTGCAAGCTCACCATCGTTGGATCAGCCCCAGCATTTT

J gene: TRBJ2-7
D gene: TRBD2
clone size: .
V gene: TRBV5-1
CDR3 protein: CASRSSLAAYEQYF
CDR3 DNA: TGCGCCAGCCGCAGTTCACTAGCGGCCTACGAGCAGTACTTC

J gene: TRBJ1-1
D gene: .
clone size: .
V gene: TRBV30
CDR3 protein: CAWSVTGVEAFF
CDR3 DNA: TGTGCCTGGAGTGTAACTGGAGTTGAAGCTTTCTTT

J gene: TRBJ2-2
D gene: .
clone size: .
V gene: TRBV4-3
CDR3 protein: CASSQDQGAVGTANTGELFF
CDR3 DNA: TGCGCCAGCAGCCAAGATCAGGGAGCAGTAGGTACAGCGAACACCGGGGAGCTGTTTTTT

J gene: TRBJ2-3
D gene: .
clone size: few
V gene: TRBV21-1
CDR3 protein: CASSKGGSNRTDTQYF
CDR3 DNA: TGTGCCAGCAGCAAGGGCGGGAGTAACCGCACAGATACGCAGTATTTT

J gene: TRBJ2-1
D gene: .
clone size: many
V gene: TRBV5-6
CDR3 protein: CASSLGLAGNEQFF
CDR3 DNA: TGTGCCAGCAGCTTGGGGCTAGCTGGTAATGAGCAGTTCTTC

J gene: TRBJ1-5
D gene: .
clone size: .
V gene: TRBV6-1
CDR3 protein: CASSDLRVQHF
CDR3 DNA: TGTGCCAGCAGTGATCTTCGGGTCCAGCATTTT

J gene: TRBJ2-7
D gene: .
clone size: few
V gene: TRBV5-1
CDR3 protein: CASSLLPFRFGGITYEQYF
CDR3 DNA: TGCGCCAGCAGCTTGCTCCCCTTTCGTTTTGGAGGGATTACCTACGAGCAGTACTTC

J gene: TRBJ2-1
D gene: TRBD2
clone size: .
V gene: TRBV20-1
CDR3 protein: CSARAGGHGNEQFF
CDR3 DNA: TGCAGTGCTAGAGCGGGGGGGCACGGTAATGAGCAGTTCTTC

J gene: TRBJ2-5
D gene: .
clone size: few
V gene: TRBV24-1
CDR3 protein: CATSATETQYF
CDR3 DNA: TGTGCCACCAGTGCTACGGAGACCCAGTACTTC

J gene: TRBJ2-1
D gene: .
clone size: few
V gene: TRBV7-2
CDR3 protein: CASSSSRRGGNEQFF
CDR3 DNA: TGTGCCAGCAGCTCGAGTAGACGGGGCGGTAATGAGCAGTTCTTC

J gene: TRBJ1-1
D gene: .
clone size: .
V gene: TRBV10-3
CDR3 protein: CAISEGHRNTEAFF
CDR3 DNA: TGTGCCATCAGTGAGGGTCATAGAAACACTGAAGCTTTCTTT

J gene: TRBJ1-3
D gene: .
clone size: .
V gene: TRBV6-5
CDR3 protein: CASRQQISGNTIYF
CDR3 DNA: TGTGCCAGCAGGCAACAGATCTCTGGAAACACCATATATTTT

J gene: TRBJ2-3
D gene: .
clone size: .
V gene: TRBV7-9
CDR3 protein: CASSSRGGMNTQYF
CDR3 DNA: TGTGCCAGCAGCTCCCGAGGGGGAATGAATACGCAGTATTTT

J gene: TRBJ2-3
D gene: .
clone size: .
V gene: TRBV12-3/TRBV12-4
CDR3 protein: CASSWTQRDTQYF
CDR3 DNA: TGTGCCAGCAGCTGGACTCAGCGTGATACGCAGTATTTT

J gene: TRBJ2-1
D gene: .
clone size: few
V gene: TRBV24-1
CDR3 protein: CATSDPQGSSYNEQFF
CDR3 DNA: TGTGCCACCAGTGACCCACAGGGCAGCTCCTACAATGAGCAGTTCTTC

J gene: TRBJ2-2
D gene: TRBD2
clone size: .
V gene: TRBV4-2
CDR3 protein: CASSQGTSRNTGELFF
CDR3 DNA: TGTGCCAGCAGCCAAGGGACTAGCCGAAACACCGGGGAGCTGTTTTTT

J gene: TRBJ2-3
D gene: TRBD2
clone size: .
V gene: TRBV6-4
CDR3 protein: CASSDGTGGPDTQYF
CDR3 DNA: TGTGCCAGCAGTGATGGGACGGGAGGGCCGGATACGCAGTATTTT

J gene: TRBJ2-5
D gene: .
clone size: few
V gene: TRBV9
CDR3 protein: CASSVGTATETQYF
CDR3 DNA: TGTGCCAGCAGCGTAGGTACGGCGACGGAGACCCAGTACTTC

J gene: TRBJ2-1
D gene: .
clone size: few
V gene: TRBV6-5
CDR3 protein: CASSRSGPYNEQFF
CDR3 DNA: TGTGCCAGCTCGAGGTCGGGCCCTTACAATGAGCAGTTCTTC

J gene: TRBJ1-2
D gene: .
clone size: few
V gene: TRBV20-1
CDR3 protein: CSARTPTFNYGYTF
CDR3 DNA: TGCAGTGCCAGGACACCTACTTTTAACTATGGCTACACCTTC

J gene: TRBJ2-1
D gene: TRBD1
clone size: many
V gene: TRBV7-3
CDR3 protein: CASSLGGGEQFF
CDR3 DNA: TGTGCCAGCAGTCTAGGGGGCGGTGAGCAGTTCTTC

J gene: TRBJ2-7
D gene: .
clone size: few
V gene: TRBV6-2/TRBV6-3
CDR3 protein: CASSWGAYEQYF
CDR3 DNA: TGTGCCAGCAGTTGGGGGGCCTACGAGCAGTACTTC

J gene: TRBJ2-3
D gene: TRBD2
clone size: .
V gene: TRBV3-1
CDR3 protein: CASSQGWTSGTDTQYF
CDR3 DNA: TGTGCCAGCAGCCAAGGTTGGACTAGCGGCACAGATACGCAGTATTTT

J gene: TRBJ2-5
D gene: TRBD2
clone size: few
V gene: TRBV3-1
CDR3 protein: CASSQWGTTRYQETQYF
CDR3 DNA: TGTGCCAGCAGCCAATGGGGGACTACCCGGTACCAAGAGACCCAGTACTTC

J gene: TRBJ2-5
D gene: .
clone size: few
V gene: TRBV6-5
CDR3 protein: CASSTGTQALKTQYF
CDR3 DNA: TGTGCCAGCAGTACCGGGACTCAAGCTTTAAAGACCCAGTACTTC

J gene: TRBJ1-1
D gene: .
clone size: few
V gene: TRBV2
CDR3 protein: CASSERTANTEAFF
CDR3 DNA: TGTGCCAGCAGTGAACGGACAGCGAACACTGAAGCTTTCTTT

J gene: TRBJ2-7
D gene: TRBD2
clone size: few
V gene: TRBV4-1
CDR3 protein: CASSRRLAGGPSYEQYF
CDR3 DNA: TGCGCCAGCAGCCGGAGACTAGCGGGGGGTCCCTCCTACGAGCAGTACTTC

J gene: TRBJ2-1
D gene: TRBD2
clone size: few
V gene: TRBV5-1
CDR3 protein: CASSPRTSGPRGQFF
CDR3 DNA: TGCGCCAGCAGCCCCCGGACTAGCGGGCCTCGAGGGCAGTTCTTC